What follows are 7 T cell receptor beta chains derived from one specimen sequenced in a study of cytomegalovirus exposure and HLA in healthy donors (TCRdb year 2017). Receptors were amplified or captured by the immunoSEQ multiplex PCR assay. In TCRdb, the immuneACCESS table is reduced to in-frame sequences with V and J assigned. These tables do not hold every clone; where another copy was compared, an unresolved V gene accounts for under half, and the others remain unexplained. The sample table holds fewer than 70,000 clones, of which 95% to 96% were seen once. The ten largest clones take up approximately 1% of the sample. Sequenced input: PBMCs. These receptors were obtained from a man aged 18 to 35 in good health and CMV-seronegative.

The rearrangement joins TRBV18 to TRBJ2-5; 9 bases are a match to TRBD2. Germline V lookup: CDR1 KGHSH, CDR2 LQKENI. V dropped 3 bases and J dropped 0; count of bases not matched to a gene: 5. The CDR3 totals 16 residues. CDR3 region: CASSPGLATYQETQYF. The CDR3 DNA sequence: TGTGCCAGCTCACCGGGACTAGCTACGTACCAAGAGACCCAGTACTTC. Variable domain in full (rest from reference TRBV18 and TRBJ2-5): NAGVMQNPRHLVRRRGQEARLRCSPMKGHSHVYWYRQLPEEGLKFMVYLQKENIIDESGMPKERFSAEFPKEGPSILRIQQVVRGDSAAYFCASSPGLATYQETQYFGPGTRLLVL.

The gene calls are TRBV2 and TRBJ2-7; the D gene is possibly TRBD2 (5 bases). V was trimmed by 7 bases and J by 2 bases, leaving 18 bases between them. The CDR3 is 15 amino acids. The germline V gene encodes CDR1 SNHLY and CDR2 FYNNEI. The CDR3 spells CASTRGLLTTYEQYF. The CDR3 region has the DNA TGTGCCAGCACCCGAGGGCTATTAACCACCTACGAGCAGTACTTC.

CDR3 sequence (DNA): TGTGCCAGTAGTACGGCAGGGGCCTACGAGCAGTACTTC. It codes for CASSTAGAYEQYF. V gene TRBV19 combines with J gene TRBJ2-7, with D possibly being TRBD1 (6 bases). Germline assignment: CDR1 LNHDA and CDR2 SQIVND (reference sequence). V shed 4 bases and J shed 2 bases, with 9 bases lying between them. This CDR3 contains 13 residues.

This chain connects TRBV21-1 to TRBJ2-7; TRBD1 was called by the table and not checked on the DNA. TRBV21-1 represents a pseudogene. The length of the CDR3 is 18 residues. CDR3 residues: CASITDGSQQGPGYEQYF. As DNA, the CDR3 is TGTGCCAGCATTACGGACGGAAGCCAGCAGGGCCCGGGTTACGAGCAGTACTTC.

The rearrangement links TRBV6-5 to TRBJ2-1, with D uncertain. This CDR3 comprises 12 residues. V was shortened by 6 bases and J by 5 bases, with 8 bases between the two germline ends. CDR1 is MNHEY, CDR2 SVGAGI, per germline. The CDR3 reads CASSTGDNEQFF. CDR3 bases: TGTGCCAGCAGCACCGGAGACAATGAGCAGTTCTTC.

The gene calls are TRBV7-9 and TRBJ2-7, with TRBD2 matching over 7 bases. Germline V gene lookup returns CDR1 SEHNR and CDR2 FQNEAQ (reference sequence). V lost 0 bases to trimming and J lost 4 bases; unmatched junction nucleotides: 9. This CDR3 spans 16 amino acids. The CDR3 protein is CASSLALGGSGYEQYF. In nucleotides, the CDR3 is TGTGCCAGCAGCTTAGCCCTAGGCGGGAGTGGGTACGAGCAGTACTTC.

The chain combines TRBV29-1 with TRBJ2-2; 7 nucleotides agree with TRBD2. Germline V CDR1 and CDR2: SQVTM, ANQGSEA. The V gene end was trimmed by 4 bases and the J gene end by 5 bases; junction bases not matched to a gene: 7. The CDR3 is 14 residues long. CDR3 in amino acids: CSVGGLSMTGELFF. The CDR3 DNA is TGCAGCGTTGGGGGACTATCTATGACCGGGGAGCTGTTTTTT.